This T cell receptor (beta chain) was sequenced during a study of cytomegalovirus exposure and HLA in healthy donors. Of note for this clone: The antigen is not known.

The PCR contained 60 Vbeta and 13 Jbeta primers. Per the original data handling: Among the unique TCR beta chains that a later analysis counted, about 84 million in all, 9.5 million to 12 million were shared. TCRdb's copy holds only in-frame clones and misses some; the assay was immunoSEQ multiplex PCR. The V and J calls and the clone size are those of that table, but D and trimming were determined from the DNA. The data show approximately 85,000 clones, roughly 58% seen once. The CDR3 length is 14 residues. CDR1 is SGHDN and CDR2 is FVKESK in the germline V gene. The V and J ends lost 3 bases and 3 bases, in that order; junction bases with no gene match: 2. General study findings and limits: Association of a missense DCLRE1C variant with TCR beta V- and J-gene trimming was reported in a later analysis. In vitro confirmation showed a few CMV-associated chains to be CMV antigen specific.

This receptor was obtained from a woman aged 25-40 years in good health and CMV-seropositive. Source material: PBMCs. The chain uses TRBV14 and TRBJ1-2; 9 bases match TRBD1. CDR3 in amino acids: CASSQGQGYYGYTF. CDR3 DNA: TGTGCCAGCAGCCAGGGACAGGGCTACTATGGCTACACCTTC.